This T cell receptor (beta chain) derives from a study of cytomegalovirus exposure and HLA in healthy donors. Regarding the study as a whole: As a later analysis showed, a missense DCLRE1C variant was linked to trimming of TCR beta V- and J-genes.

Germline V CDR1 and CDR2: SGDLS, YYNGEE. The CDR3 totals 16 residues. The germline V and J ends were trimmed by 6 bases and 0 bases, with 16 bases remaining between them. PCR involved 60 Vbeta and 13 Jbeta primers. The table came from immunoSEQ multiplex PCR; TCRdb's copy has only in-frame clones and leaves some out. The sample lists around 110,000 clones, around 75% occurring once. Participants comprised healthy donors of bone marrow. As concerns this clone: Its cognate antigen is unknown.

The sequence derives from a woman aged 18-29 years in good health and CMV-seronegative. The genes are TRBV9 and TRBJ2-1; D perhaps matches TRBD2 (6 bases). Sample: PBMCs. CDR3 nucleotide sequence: TGTGCCAGCAACGTGGGCGGGGTTAGCTCCTACAATGAGCAGTTCTTC. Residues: CASNVGGVSSYNEQFF.